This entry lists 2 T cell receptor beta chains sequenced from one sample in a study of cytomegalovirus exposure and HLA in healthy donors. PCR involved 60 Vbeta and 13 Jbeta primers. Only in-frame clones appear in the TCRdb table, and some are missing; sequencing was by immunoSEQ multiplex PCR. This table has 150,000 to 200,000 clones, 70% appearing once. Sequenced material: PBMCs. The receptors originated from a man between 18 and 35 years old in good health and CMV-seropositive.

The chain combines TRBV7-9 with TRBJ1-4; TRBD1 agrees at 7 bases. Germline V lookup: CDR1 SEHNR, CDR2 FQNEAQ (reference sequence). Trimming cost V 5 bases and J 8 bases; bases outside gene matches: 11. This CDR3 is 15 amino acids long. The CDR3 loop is CASSTYAEGAEKLFF. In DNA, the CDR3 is TGTGCCAGCAGCACCTACGCCGAGGGGGCAGAAAAACTGTTTTTT. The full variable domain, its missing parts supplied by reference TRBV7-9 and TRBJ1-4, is DTGVSQNPRHKITKRGQNVTFRCDPISEHNRLYWYRQTLGQGPEFLTYFQNEAQLEKSRLLSDRFSAERPKGSFSTLEIQRTEQGDSAMYLCASSTYAEGAEKLFFGSGTQLSVL.

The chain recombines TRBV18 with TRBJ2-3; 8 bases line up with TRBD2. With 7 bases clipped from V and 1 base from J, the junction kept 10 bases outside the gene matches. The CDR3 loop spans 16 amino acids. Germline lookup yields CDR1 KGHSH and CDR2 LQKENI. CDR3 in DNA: TGTGCCAGCTATCAAGGGAGCGGGGGCCGCACAGATACGCAGTATTTT. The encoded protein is CASYQGSGGRTDTQYF.